This note documents a single T cell receptor (beta chain) sequence. Its antigen remains unknown. This sample is drawn from a study of T cell responses to AZD1222 COVID-19 vaccine. J gave up 7 bases and V 0 bases, and 5 bases lay outside the gene matches. This CDR3 has 15 amino acids. The germline gives CDR1 SGHDN, CDR2 FVKESK. Produced via immunoSEQ multiplex PCR; TCRdb's table is partial and in-frame only. The sample has roughly 150,000 clones, just over 90% seen once. Study-level results: Among AZD1222 vaccinees, only six were seropositive at baseline.

The J gene is TRBJ2-1, the V gene TRBV14; 8 nucleotides align to TRBD2. The sample consisted of peripheral blood, taken on day 0 of AZD1222 vaccination. This clonotype was obtained from an adult in good health. CDR3 in DNA: TGTGCCAGCAGCCAAGATTGGGTAGCGGGGAATGAGCAGTTCTTC. Translating gives CASSQDWVAGNEQFF.